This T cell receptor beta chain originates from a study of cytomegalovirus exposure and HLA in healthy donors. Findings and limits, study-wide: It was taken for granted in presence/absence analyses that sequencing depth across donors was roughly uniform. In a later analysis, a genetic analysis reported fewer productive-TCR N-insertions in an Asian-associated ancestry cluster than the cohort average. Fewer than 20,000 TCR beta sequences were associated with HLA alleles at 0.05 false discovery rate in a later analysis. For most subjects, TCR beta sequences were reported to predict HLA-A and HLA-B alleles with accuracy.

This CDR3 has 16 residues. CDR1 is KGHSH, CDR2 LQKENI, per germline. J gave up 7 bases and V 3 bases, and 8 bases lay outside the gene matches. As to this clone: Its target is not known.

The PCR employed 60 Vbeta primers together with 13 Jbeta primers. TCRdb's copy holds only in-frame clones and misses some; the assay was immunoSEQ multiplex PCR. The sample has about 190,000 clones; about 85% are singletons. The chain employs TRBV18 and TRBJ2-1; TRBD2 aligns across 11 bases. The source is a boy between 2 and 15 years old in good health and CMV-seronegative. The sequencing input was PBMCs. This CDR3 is CASSPQLAGAGNEQFF. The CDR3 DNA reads TGTGCCAGCTCACCCCAACTAGCGGGAGCGGGAAATGAGCAGTTCTTC.